The subject of this entry is one TCR beta chain. Its antigen is still unknown. No clone much larger than this one lies a single base away; base qualities are absent. Looking up the germline V gene yields CDR1 SGDLS and CDR2 YYNGEE. The trim is 1 base for V and 2 bases for J, with a gap of 11 bases between the germline ends. The CDR3 spans 15 residues, from the cysteine through the phenylalanine. The retained sequence is limited to the CDR3, 45 bases, with the frame set at the first base. The immunoSEQ Assay, a bias-controlled multiplex PCR, was used to amplify TCRbeta CDR3 regions from genomic DNA. In the source study's methods: The number of nucleated cells in each sample was estimated by amplification of reference gene primers within the assay. To quantify the absolute abundance of each unique TCRbeta CDR3 rearrangement, sequence reads were collapsed and filtered. For each sample, productive Simpson clonality was calculated as the square root of Simpson's diversity index over productive rearrangements. The table comes from immuneACCESS by way of TCRdb, which keeps in-frame sequences with V and J called. Part of the clones is missing from these tables; in studies checked, under half for an unresolved V gene and the rest for unknown reasons. Clone size and the V and J calls come from that table; the DNA yielded D and trimming. The sample table holds roughly 120,000 clones, of which 84% were seen once. Of the sample, 6% to 7% is held by the ten largest clones.

This entry comes from a study of blood T cell repertoires in COVID-19 (dated by TCRdb to 2018 to 2020). A note on the overall study: Samples covering the acute and convalescent phases of COVID-19 were provided by collaborators in the United States, Italy and Spain. HLA class I and class II types, where available, came from metadata supplied by the sample provider rather than from assay-based typing. The material from the prospective study consisted of cDNA or gDNA derived from T cells, B-cell-depleted T cells, or PBMCs. The repertoires were made available in a free public database intended to serve as a resource for research on the immune response to SARS-CoV-2. The sample metadata nearly always contained a de-identified subject ID, COVID-19 status, age in years and sex. The samples were drawn from two sources: the first 160 participants of the ongoing ImmuneRACE study, and approximately 1,300 subjects contributed by 6 global collaborators. Deeply sampled blood TCRbeta repertoires from subjects exposed to, actively infected with, or recovered from COVID-19 were included in the dataset. The study at large found these results: How much clinical and demographic metadata was included differed by source and by participant, and the metadata was provided uncurated.

Collaborating institutions collected whole blood in K2EDTA tubes following their own protocols. For TCRbeta analysis, collaborators shipped samples in one of three forms: frozen whole blood, isolated PBMCs, or DNA extracted from either of those sample types. The chain uses TRBV9 and TRBJ2-3; the D gene cannot be resolved reliably. This sequence was found in a woman in her forties or fifties with acute or convalescent COVID-19. The sample taken for sequencing was peripheral blood. DNA sequence: TGTGCCAGCAGCGTATCAGACGGGTCCACAGATACGCAGTATTTT. The encoded protein is CASSVSDGSTDTQYF.